The 22 T cell receptor beta chains presented below share a single source sample, sequenced in a study of T cell changes during pregnancy in multiple sclerosis. Using immunoSEQ multiplex PCR, the repertoire was profiled, and TCRdb retains in-frame clones only, with some absent. The sample records 45,000 to 65,000 clones, about nine tenths being singletons. The specimen was CD4+ T cells from peripheral blood mononuclear cells, collected in the second trimester of pregnancy. All receptors come from a female donor with multiple sclerosis, enrolled in a pregnancy study.

This sequence joins TRBV19 and TRBJ2-5; TRBD2 might be the D (6 bases). The germline CDR1 and CDR2 sequences are LNHDA and SQIVND (reference sequence). The CDR3 has 15 amino acids. The V end was cut by 3 bases, the J end by 4 bases, with 15 bases between. CDR3 nucleotides: TGTGCCAGTAGTATCTCCTCCCAGGGAGGAGAGACCCAGTACTTC. This sequence encodes CASSISSQGGETQYF.

J is TRBJ1-6 and V is TRBV9, with a possible D match to TRBD1 (5 bases). The germline CDR1 and CDR2 sequences are SGDLS and YYNGEE. The CDR3 runs 15 residues. V gave up 0 bases and J gave up 7 bases, with 11 bases separating them. The CDR3 DNA sequence: TGTGCCAGCAGCGTAGAGGCAGGGCGGAATTCACCCCTCCACTTT. It encodes CASSVEAGRNSPLHF. Complete variable domain (other parts from reference TRBV9 and TRBJ1-6): DSGVTQTPKHLITATGQRVTLRCSPRSGDLSVYWYQQSLDQGLQFLIQYYNGEERAKGNILERFSAQQFPDLHSELNLSSLELGDSALYFCASSVEAGRNSPLHFGNGTRLTVT.

J is TRBJ2-1 and V is TRBV6-6, with 8 nucleotides matching TRBD1. There are 15 residues in the CDR3. Per germline, CDR1 MNHNY and CDR2 SVGAGI (reference sequence). The J segment lost 7 bases and the V segment lost 8 bases, leaving 13 bases of the junction unmatched. CDR3 residues: CASSDGAGGRNEQFF. In DNA, the CDR3 is TGTGCCAGCTCCGACGGGGCAGGGGGCCGGAATGAGCAGTTCTTC.

V usage is TRBV2 and J usage is TRBJ2-1, with 15 bases lining up with TRBD2. J gave up 0 bases and V 10 bases, and 13 bases lay outside the gene matches. This CDR3 is built from 19 residues. The germline V gene encodes CDR1 SNHLY and CDR2 FYNNEI. CDR3 sequence reads: CAIPPPGLAGGRSYNEQFF. CDR3 DNA sequence: TGTGCCATCCCGCCCCCGGGACTAGCGGGGGGACGCTCCTACAATGAGCAGTTCTTC.

In DNA form, the CDR3 reads TGTGCCAGTAGTATGGGACAGGGAGGCAATCAGCCCCAGCATTTT. As protein: CASSMGQGGNQPQHF. The V gene is TRBV19, the J gene TRBJ1-5, with 9 bases matching TRBD1. Germline V gene sequence: CDR1 LNHDA, CDR2 SQIVND (reference sequence). The CDR3 contains 15 residues. V lost 3 bases to trimming and J lost 2 bases; unmatched junction nucleotides: 2.

The CDR3 region has the DNA TGTGCCAGCAGCCCGCGGGGGACAGGATTTGAGGAGACCCAGTACTTC. Amino acid sequence: CASSPRGTGFEETQYF. The gene calls are TRBV9 and TRBJ2-5; D may be TRBD1 (8 bases). Trimming took off 4 bases at V and 5 bases at J, with 21 bases between the two ends. The length of the CDR3 is 16 residues. Germline assignment: CDR1 SGDLS and CDR2 YYNGEE.

The V call is TRBV27, the J call TRBJ1-2; the match to TRBD1 covers 7 bases. Trimming removed 4 bases from V and 8 bases from J; junction bases left unmatched: 10. Germline assignment: CDR1 MNHEY and CDR2 SMNVEV (reference sequence). CDR3 length equals 14 residues. DNA for the CDR3: TGTGCCAGCAGTTCACGTACAGGGGTGGGGGGCTACACCTTC. Amino acids: CASSSRTGVGGYTF.

The chain has TRBV11-2 and TRBJ2-3; 9 bases are shared with TRBD2. The germline V gene has CDR1 SGHAT and CDR2 FQNNGV. The CDR3 totals 18 residues. V lost 6 bases, J lost 3 bases, and 16 bases stayed unmatched. The CDR3 here is CASRPFMGREGWTDTQYF. CDR3 nucleotide sequence: TGTGCCAGCAGGCCTTTTATGGGGCGGGAGGGCTGGACAGATACGCAGTATTTT.

The chain combines TRBV29-1 with TRBJ2-7; 7 bases align to TRBD1. With V trimmed by 7 bases and J by 3 bases, 9 bases remained unmatched. CDR3 length: 13 amino acids. Germline CDR1 is SQVTM and CDR2 is ANQGSEA. CDR3 region: CSAVRDSLYEQYF. The DNA of the CDR3 is TGCAGCGCGGTTAGGGACAGTCTCTACGAGCAGTACTTC.

With regard to this clone: At one of its ends the junction is not consistent with the germline gene, which may arise from a read error. This chain links TRBV6-1 with TRBJ2-2; D perhaps matches TRBD2 (6 bases). Germline-derived CDR1 and CDR2 are MNHNS and SASEGT. This CDR3 comprises 15 residues. DNA for the CDR3: TGTGCCAGCAGGGAAGAGGCGGGATCCACCGGGGAGCTGTTTTTT. Amino acid sequence: CASREEAGSTGELFF.

The chain carries TRBV7-9 and TRBJ2-7; 8 bases line up with TRBD2. Germline CDR1 and CDR2: SEHNR and FQNEAQ (reference sequence). V shed 1 base and J 0 bases; nucleotides not matched to a gene: 8. The CDR3 has 17 residues. The CDR3: CASSLVIGRGSSYEQYF. CDR3 DNA sequence: TGTGCCAGCAGCTTAGTGATCGGGAGGGGAAGCTCCTACGAGCAGTACTTC.

This chain joins TRBV9 and TRBJ1-5; D is uncertain. V lost 3 bases and J lost 9, with 16 bases in between. The V gene's germline CDR1 is SGDLS and CDR2 YYNGEE. The CDR3 is made up of 14 amino acids. CDR3 loop: CASSASGLVGPQHF. CDR3 DNA: TGTGCCAGCAGCGCATCAGGATTAGTGGGGCCCCAGCATTTT.

This chain connects TRBV7-8 to TRBJ1-2; unclear D gene. Trimming pared 1 base from V and 5 bases from J, leaving 11 bases between. Germline V CDR1 and CDR2: SGHVS, FQNEAQ. This CDR3 comprises 14 residues. The CDR3 DNA follows: TGTGCCAGCAGCTTAGTTTCGGAACTATATGGCTACACCTTC. The encoded protein is CASSLVSELYGYTF.

The gene calls are TRBV2 and TRBJ2-5, with 8 nucleotides matching TRBD2. Germline trimming cut 3 bases from V and 4 bases from J; bases unmatched to any gene: 4. The germline V gene has CDR1 SNHLY and CDR2 FYNNEI. This CDR3 region has 14 residues. Written as DNA, the CDR3 is TGTGCCAGCAGTGAGTCGGGGGGGAGAGAGACCCAGTACTTC. Translated: CASSESGGRETQYF.

The rearrangement joins TRBV18 to TRBJ1-2; 7 bases map to TRBD1. The CDR3 loop spans 13 amino acids. Trimming removed 4 bases from V and 3 bases from J; junction bases left unmatched: 2. CDR1 is KGHSH and CDR2 is LQKENI in the germline V gene. The CDR3 is CASSRTGDYGYTF. In DNA form, the CDR3 reads TGTGCCAGCTCACGGACAGGAGACTATGGCTACACCTTC.

The chain employs TRBV19 and TRBJ2-3; TRBD2 aligns across 13 bases. This CDR3 comprises 16 residues. The germline V gene encodes CDR1 LNHDA and CDR2 SQIVND (reference sequence). The ends lost 6 bases at V and 0 bases at J; junction bases unmatched: 3. The CDR3 DNA reads TGTGCCAGTAGAGAGGGACTAGCGGGGAGCACAGATACGCAGTATTTT. Translation gives CASREGLAGSTDTQYF. The full variable domain, completed using reference TRBV19 and TRBJ2-3, is DGGITQSPKYLFRKEGQNVTLSCEQNLNHDAMYWYRQDPGQGLRLIYYSQIVNDFQKGDIAEGYSVSREKKESFPLTVTSAQKNPTAFYLCASREGLAGSTDTQYFGPGTRLTVL.

V gene TRBV30 combines with J gene TRBJ2-3; the D is unclear. Between the trimmed V and J ends, which lost 4 bases and 0 bases, there was a span of 5 bases. The CDR3 spans 12 residues. From germline, CDR1 is GTSNPN and CDR2 SVGIG (reference sequence). The CDR3 spells CAWTPSTDTQYF. The CDR3 nucleotides read TGTGCCTGGACCCCGAGCACAGATACGCAGTATTTT.

J is TRBJ1-4 and V is TRBV7-9; 7 nucleotides agree with TRBD1. The CDR3 runs to 15 residues. Per germline, CDR1 SEHNR and CDR2 FQNEAQ (reference sequence). Trimming took 6 bases from V and 5 from J; bases not matched to a gene: 9. The CDR3 bases are TGTGCCAGCAGTTACCCAGGGGGGTTAAATGAAAAACTGTTTTTT. It is translated as CASSYPGGLNEKLFF.

The CDR3 loop reads CATLQPNTEAFF. The CDR3, as DNA: TGTGCCACCCTACAGCCGAACACTGAAGCTTTCTTT. The J gene is TRBJ1-1, the V gene TRBV6-6; D is unresolved. The CDR3 loop spans 12 amino acids. V was pared by 10 bases and J by 1 base, with 10 bases between. Germline V CDR1 and CDR2: MNHNY, SVGAGI (reference sequence).

This chain connects TRBV2 to TRBJ2-5, with D possibly TRBD2 on 7 matching bases. In germline, CDR1 is SNHLY, CDR2 FYNNEI. The V end was cut by 5 bases, the J end by 4 bases, with 14 bases between. The CDR3 is 14 residues long. The CDR3 spells CASSYSGGGETQYF. The CDR3 coding sequence is TGTGCCAGCAGTTACTCGGGGGGCGGAGAGACCCAGTACTTC.

J is TRBJ2-1 and V is TRBV6-1, with TRBD1 matching 10 bases. The CDR3 has 15 residues. J was trimmed by 7 bases and V by 4 bases; bases with no gene match: 7. Germline assignment: CDR1 MNHNS and CDR2 SASEGT. The chain's CDR3 is CASSGQGAPWNEQFF. The CDR3, as DNA: TGTGCCAGCAGTGGACAGGGGGCGCCGTGGAATGAGCAGTTCTTC.

The V and J genes are TRBV6-1 and TRBJ1-4, with D hard to call. This CDR3 contains 17 residues. V was pared by 4 bases and J by 1 base, with 16 bases between. Germline CDR1 is MNHNS and CDR2 is SASEGT. CDR3 DNA sequence: TGTGCCAGCAGTGGTATGGGGAGGAGACAAACTAATGAAAAACTGTTTTTT. As protein: CASSGMGRRQTNEKLFF.